This T cell receptor beta chain was found in a study of blood T cell repertoires in COVID-19. At the level of the study: Spain, Italy and the United States supplied samples that represented acute and convalescent COVID-19. From T cells, B-cell-depleted T cells, or PBMCs came the material, which was cDNA or gDNA.

The CDR3 has 15 amino acids. CDR1 is SGHRS and CDR2 is YFSETQ in the germline V gene. The ends were cut back, 5 bases at V and 0 bases at J, with 11 bases in the middle. Regarding this clone: Other nucleotide sequences in the sample specify the same CDR3.

The repertoire was sequenced with immunoSEQ multiplex PCR; TCRdb's copy has only in-frame clones and lacks some. The repertoire has under 550,000 clones, roughly 90% of them found once; the top ten carry 0.8% to 0.9%. The sequence came from a man younger than 35 with COVID-19, enrolled during active disease. The specimen sequenced was peripheral blood. The V call is TRBV5-1, the J call TRBJ2-2; a weak D match, TRBD2 (5 bases). CDR3 loop: CASSPGLTNTGELFF. CDR3 DNA sequence: TGCGCCAGCAGTCCTGGACTTACGAACACCGGGGAGCTGTTTTTT.